The 10 T cell receptor beta chains given below trace back to one sample, sequenced in a study of T cells in Graves' hyperthyroidism and ophthalmopathy. RNA transcripts yielded amplified TCR beta CDR3 regions. HTBI primers were used for first-round RT-PCR of the TCR CDR3. From the multiplex PCR reads, TCRdb called clonotypes with MiXCR, one entry per CDR3 protein. The sample holds under 400,000 distinct CDR3 sequences, roughly 20% seen once. Input material: blood. The receptors originated from a woman aged 45 to 65 with Graves' hyperthyroidism.

This clonotype has only a few counts. V gene TRBV13 combines with J gene TRBJ1-1; a weak D match, TRBD1 (6 bases). The CDR3 length is 15 residues. With 5 bases removed from V and 6 bases from J, the gap between germline ends came to 19 bases. Germline V gives CDR1 PRHDT, CDR2 FYEKMQ (reference sequence). CDR3 sequence: CASSPRTGLSAEAFF. For the CDR3, the DNA is TGTGCCAGCAGCCCTCGAACAGGGCTCTCAGCTGAAGCTTTCTTT.

This clonotype has at least ten counts. This chain links TRBV20-1 with TRBJ2-1; TRBD2 agrees at 14 bases. This CDR3 has 17 amino acids. CDR1 is DFQATT and CDR2 is SNEGSKA in the germline V gene (reference sequence). Trimming removed 0 bases from V and 7 bases from J; junction bases left unmatched: 8. The CDR3, as DNA: TGCAGTGCTAGAGATCAAGGGACTAGCGGGAGTAAGAATGAGCAGTTCTTC. Residues: CSARDQGTSGSKNEQFF.

This clonotype was detected a few times. V gene TRBV12-5 combines with J gene TRBJ1-5, with D possibly matching TRBD1 (5 bases). Per germline, CDR1 LGHNT and CDR2 FRNRAP. Trimming cost V 1 base and J 0 bases, with 7 bases left between them. This CDR3 is 15 amino acids long. The CDR3 nucleotides read TGTGCTAGTGGTTTGGGACAGCTTAGCAATCAGCCCCAGCATTTT. As protein: CASGLGQLSNQPQHF.

This clonotype was counted ten times or more. The rearrangement links TRBV3-1 to TRBJ2-7; D might be TRBD2 (6 bases). Trimming removed 0 bases at V and 5 bases at J, with 14 bases between. CDR3 length: 15 amino acids. CDR1 is LGHDT and CDR2 is YNNKEL in the germline V gene (reference sequence). The chain's CDR3 is CASSQERAGIDEQYF. The CDR3 DNA sequence: TGTGCCAGCAGCCAAGAACGGGCGGGAATCGACGAGCAGTACTTC.

The table lists this clonotype with a few counts. The chain joins TRBV5-5 to TRBJ2-3; weak D call: TRBD2 (7 bases). CDR3 length equals 17 residues. Trimming removed 3 bases at V and 5 bases at J, with 22 bases between. Per germline, CDR1 SGHKS and CDR2 YYEKEE (reference sequence). CDR3 bases: TGTGCCAGCAGCTGGGGGGGCTACGGGAGGCCCTTAGATACGCAGTATTTT. It specifies CASSWGGYGRPLDTQYF.

This clonotype occurred many times. V usage is TRBV12-3 or TRBV12-4 and J usage is TRBJ2-3; D call uncertain. The V end lost 7 bases, the J end lost 6 bases, and 14 bases lay between the germline ends. The CDR3 contains 13 residues. This chain's CDR3 is CASTGGKSDTQYF. The DNA for the CDR3 is TGTGCCAGCACCGGCGGCAAGTCCGATACGCAGTATTTT.

This clonotype showed up many times. The CDR3 loop is CSAIRSEAFF. CDR3 bases: TGCAGTGCTATAAGGTCTGAAGCTTTCTTT. The rearrangement links TRBV20-1 to TRBJ1-1; no clear D. There are 10 residues in the CDR3. Trimming left V 4 bases short and J 6 bases short, with 6 bases between. Germline V gene data show CDR1 as DFQATT and CDR2 as SNEGSKA (reference sequence).

This clonotype was seen more than once but under ten times. The chain recombines TRBV7-9 with TRBJ2-3; TRBD2 agrees at 12 bases. Per germline, CDR1 SEHNR and CDR2 FQNEAQ (reference sequence). The CDR3 extends over 16 amino acids. V dropped 5 bases and J dropped 5; count of bases not matched to a gene: 8. This chain's CDR3 is CASSPPLAGGRDTQYF. DNA of the CDR3: TGTGCCAGCAGCCCCCCCCTAGCGGGGGGGCGAGATACGCAGTATTTT.

The rearrangement joins TRBV7-3 to TRBJ1-6; TRBD1 agrees at 7 bases. This CDR3 is built from 16 residues. V lost 6 bases and J lost 0; bases outside the gene matches: 5. Germline V gene data show CDR1 as SGHTA and CDR2 as FQGTGA. The CDR3 sequence is CASSETGSSYNSPLHF. The DNA for the CDR3 is TGTGCCAGCAGTGAGACAGGGAGCTCCTATAATTCACCCCTCCACTTT.

This chain connects TRBV7-8 to TRBJ1-4; D not resolved. The CDR3 has 14 amino acids. Germline lookup yields CDR1 SGHVS and CDR2 FQNEAQ. The V end lost 2 bases, the J end lost 8 bases, and 12 bases lay between the germline ends. The chain's CDR3 is CASSLRSRFEKLFF. In DNA, the CDR3 is TGTGCCAGCAGCTTACGGTCACGATTCGAAAAACTGTTTTTT.